Here is one T cell receptor (beta chain) with its context. The antigen is unknown. Method: immunoSEQ multiplex PCR; TCRdb's copy keeps in-frame clones and lacks some. The data show about 49,000 clones, over 75% seen once. The data are from a study of OX40 agonist ivuxolimab in advanced cancers. Study context: Ivuxolimab, an agonistic anti-OX40 (CD134) antibody, was given to patients.

Per germline, CDR1 KGHSH and CDR2 LQKENI. The length of the CDR3 is 15 residues. J gave up 6 bases and V 2 bases, and 6 bases lay outside the gene matches. Study-wide points: More expanded clones were found, on average, in CD8+ than in CD4+ T cells.

The sequencing used CD4+ or CD8+ T cells sorted from blood, collected in a trial of the OX40 agonist ivuxolimab. The rearrangement joins TRBV18 to TRBJ2-7; 11 bases fit TRBD1. The clonotype originates from an adult with an advanced solid tumor such as melanoma, head and neck, liver or kidney cancer. Written as DNA, the CDR3 is TGTGCCAGCTCACCAACCCGGACAGGGGGCGGCGAGCAGTACTTC. This gives the protein CASSPTRTGGGEQYF.